This entry lists 4 T cell receptor beta chains sequenced from one sample in a study of OX40 agonist ivuxolimab in advanced cancers. Using immunoSEQ multiplex PCR, the repertoire was profiled, and TCRdb retains in-frame clones only, with some absent. The sample records fewer than 70,000 clones, around 78% being singletons. Sequencing was performed on CD4+ or CD8+ T cells sorted from blood, taken in a trial of the OX40 agonist ivuxolimab. Receptors originate from an adult with an advanced solid tumor such as melanoma, head and neck, liver or kidney cancer.

The CDR3 region is CASSPGALQGSYGYTF. The DNA of the CDR3 is TGTGCCAGCTCACCGGGTGCATTACAGGGAAGCTATGGCTACACCTTC. V and J are TRBV18 and TRBJ1-2; D perhaps matches TRBD1 (6 bases). CDR3 length equals 16 residues. Germline CDR1 reads KGHSH; CDR2 reads LQKENI. V lost 3 bases and J lost 4, with 18 bases in between.

This clone was detected a few times. The CDR3 loop reads CASSGRTGRYEQYF. The CDR3 DNA reads as TGTGCCAGCAGCGGACGGACAGGACGATACGAGCAGTACTTC. This chain joins TRBV9 and TRBJ2-7, with 7 bases fitting TRBD1. V was pared by 3 bases and J by 4 bases, with 7 bases of the junction left unmatched. Germline CDR1 and CDR2: SGDLS and YYNGEE. The CDR3 extends over 14 amino acids.

The J gene is TRBJ2-3, the V gene TRBV5-1; 10 nucleotides align to TRBD2. Germline values: CDR1 SGHRS, CDR2 YFSETQ. V lost 4 bases, J lost 2 bases, and 7 bases stayed unmatched. The CDR3 has 16 amino acids. The CDR3 region has the DNA TGCGCCAGCAGCCCCAAGACTAGCGGGCTCACAGATACGCAGTATTTT. Protein sequence: CASSPKTSGLTDTQYF.

The chain joins TRBV19 to TRBJ2-1, with no clear D. Germline V lookup: CDR1 LNHDA, CDR2 SQIVND (reference sequence). V gave up 1 base and J gave up 1 base, with 11 bases separating them. The CDR3 length is 16 residues. In nucleotides, the CDR3 is TGTGCCAGTAGTATAGCATCCGTGTGGTCCTACAATGAGCAGTTCTTC. Its translation: CASSIASVWSYNEQFF.